The next 26 T cell receptor beta chains were all read from a single sample in a study of cytomegalovirus exposure and HLA in healthy donors. Primers for the PCR totalled 60 Vbeta and 13 Jbeta. Sequencing was performed with immunoSEQ multiplex PCR; in TCRdb, only in-frame clones are kept and a portion is missing. Of 100,000 to 150,000 clones in the sample, approximately 80% were seen once. Sequenced: PBMCs. The receptors derive from a middle-aged man in good health and CMV-seronegative.

The chain uses TRBV28 and TRBJ1-2; no clear D. Germline V lookup: CDR1 MDHEN, CDR2 SYDVKM. The CDR3 is 14 amino acids. With 6 bases removed from V and 8 bases from J, the gap between germline ends came to 19 bases. The DNA for the CDR3 is TGTGCCAGCAGGACTGCCCGTGGCTCCTACGGCTACACCTTC. This sequence encodes CASRTARGSYGYTF.

The V and J genes are TRBV9 and TRBJ2-5; TRBD2 agrees at 11 bases. Per the germline V gene, CDR1 is SGDLS and CDR2 is YYNGEE. The CDR3 sequence is 15 residues long. V lost 6 bases to trimming and J lost 2 bases; unmatched junction nucleotides: 6. DNA of the CDR3: TGTGCCAGCACGGCTAGCGGGAGGCCTCAAGAGACCCAGTACTTC. This codes for CASTASGRPQETQYF.

The CDR3, as DNA: TGTGCCAGCAGCGAAGCCGGGACTAGGGACTACGAGCAGTACTTC. It codes for CASSEAGTRDYEQYF. J is TRBJ2-7 and V is TRBV9; 8 nucleotides line up with TRBD2. CDR1 and CDR2 (germline): SGDLS, YYNGEE. The CDR3 contains 15 residues. V was clipped by 3 bases and J by 3 bases; unmatched bases: 8.

This sequence joins TRBV5-4 and TRBJ2-1; a possible D gene is TRBD2 (8 bases). The germline V and J ends were trimmed by 4 bases and 3 bases, with 14 bases remaining between them. The CDR3 length is 15 residues. Per the germline V gene, CDR1 is SGHNT and CDR2 is YYREEE (reference sequence). DNA for the CDR3: TGTGCCAGCAGCCCGGGAGGGGACAGCTACAATGAGCAGTTCTTC. Translation gives CASSPGGDSYNEQFF.

The CDR3 nucleotides read TGTGCCAGCAGCCGAGGGGGTGAGACACATGGCTACACCTTC. Its translation: CASSRGGETHGYTF. The chain joins TRBV7-9 to TRBJ1-2; weak D call: TRBD1 (6 bases). The CDR3 covers 14 residues. CDR1 SEHNR and CDR2 FQNEAQ come from the germline V gene (reference sequence). Trimming removed 5 bases at V and 6 bases at J, with 16 bases between.

This clone has just a few counts. The chain couples TRBV19 to TRBJ1-5; 7 bases map to TRBD1. CDR3 length: 16 residues. The V gene end was trimmed by 3 bases and the J gene end by 5 bases; junction bases not matched to a gene: 10. Germline CDR1 reads LNHDA; CDR2 reads SQIVND (reference sequence). The CDR3 DNA sequence: TGTGCCAGTAGTATTTTCGGGACAGCCGATTATCAGCCCCAGCATTTT. It translates to CASSIFGTADYQPQHF.

The chain combines TRBV5-1 with TRBJ1-6, with D perhaps matching TRBD1 (6 bases). CDR3 length: 15 residues. The V end was cut by 4 bases, the J end by 6 bases, with 14 bases between. Germline V lookup: CDR1 SGHRS, CDR2 YFSETQ. CDR3 DNA sequence: TGCGCCAGCAGCGAGGGGGTAGGGACTAATTCACCCCTCCACTTT. Translation gives CASSEGVGTNSPLHF. The variable domain in full, completed from reference TRBV5-1 and TRBJ1-6, reads KAGVTQTPRYLIKTRGQQVTLSCSPISGHRSVSWYQQTPGQGLQFLFEYFSETQRNKGNFPGRFSGRQFSNSRSEMNVSTLELGDSALYLCASSEGVGTNSPLHFGNGTRLTVT.

In nucleotides, the CDR3 is TGTGCCAGCAGCTTAGTTCCCGGGTACACTGAAGCTTTCTTT. It encodes CASSLVPGYTEAFF. The chain is built from TRBV7-8 and TRBJ1-1; D remains ambiguous. Trimming took off 1 base at V and 3 bases at J, with 9 bases between the two ends. The CDR3 is 14 amino acids. The germline CDR1 and CDR2 sequences are SGHVS and FQNEAQ.

The genes are TRBV2 and TRBJ2-5, with D hard to call. This CDR3 region has 13 residues. Germline loops: CDR1 SNHLY, CDR2 FYNNEI. V was clipped by 1 base and J by 2 bases, with 5 bases between them. The CDR3 here is CASSEVGQETQYF. The CDR3, as DNA: TGTGCCAGCAGTGAAGTCGGGCAAGAGACCCAGTACTTC.

This clone has just one count. This chain uses TRBV6-5 with TRBJ1-6; a possible D gene is TRBD1 (6 bases). CDR1 and CDR2 (germline): MNHEY, SVGAGI. The CDR3 covers 13 residues. Deletions cut 5 bases from V and 8 bases from J, with 10 bases between. The CDR3: CASSARTDSPLHF. The CDR3 nucleotides read TGTGCCAGCAGTGCCCGGACAGATTCACCCCTCCACTTT.

The rearrangement joins TRBV5-5 to TRBJ1-1; D is unclear. Per the germline V gene, CDR1 is SGHKS and CDR2 is YYEKEE (reference sequence). Trimming pared 3 bases from V and 2 bases from J, leaving 14 bases between. The CDR3 has 15 residues. CDR3: CASSSREGGNTEAFF. CDR3 bases: TGTGCCAGCAGCTCTAGGGAGGGCGGAAACACTGAAGCTTTCTTT.

The J gene is TRBJ1-3, the V gene TRBV7-2, with a weak D call TRBD1 (5 bases). Trimming removed 2 bases from V and 3 bases from J, with 14 bases in between. CDR3 length: 16 residues. In germline, CDR1 is SGHTA, CDR2 FQGNSA. CDR3 residues: CASSLSRDGDGNTIYF. CDR3 DNA: TGTGCCAGCAGCTTATCCAGGGATGGTGATGGAAACACCATATATTTT.

V gene TRBV7-2 combines with J gene TRBJ1-2, with 7 bases identical to TRBD1. The V segment lost 6 bases and the J segment 4 bases; nucleotides outside the gene matches: 8. The CDR3 has 14 residues. CDR1 is SGHTA and CDR2 is FQGNSA in the germline V gene. The CDR3 coding sequence is TGTGCCAGCAGAGAAGGACAGGCCCTCTATGGCTACACCTTC. Protein product: CASREGQALYGYTF.

The rearrangement links TRBV30 to TRBJ1-2; unclear D gene. This CDR3 has 14 residues. Per the germline V gene, CDR1 is GTSNPN and CDR2 is SVGIG (reference sequence). Trimming left V 5 bases short and J 4 bases short, with 17 bases between. CDR3 protein: CAWERTPGGYGYTF. CDR3 sequence (DNA): TGTGCCTGGGAGAGGACCCCTGGAGGCTATGGCTACACCTTC.

The chain links TRBV10-2 to TRBJ1-1; D remains ambiguous. The CDR3 loop spans 13 amino acids. V lost 4 bases to trimming and J lost 1 base, with 7 bases between them. Per germline, CDR1 WSHSY and CDR2 SAAADI. CDR3 DNA sequence: TGCGCCAGCAGTGGTCAGAAGAACACTGAAGCTTTCTTT. Encoded protein: CASSGQKNTEAFF.

This chain uses TRBV7-2 with TRBJ2-7; the match to TRBD2 covers 7 bases. In germline, CDR1 is SGHTA, CDR2 FQGNSA. Losses at the gene ends were 5 bases for V and 3 bases for J; bases not matched to a gene: 13. The CDR3 runs 16 residues. Here the CDR3 DNA reads TGTGCCAGCAGCCCCACGGCGAGCGGGGTTGGCTACGAGCAGTACTTC. Translating gives CASSPTASGVGYEQYF.

The chain has TRBV28 and TRBJ1-2; TRBD1 matches 7 bases. The CDR3 is 14 amino acids. From germline, CDR1 is MDHEN and CDR2 SYDVKM. V lost 3 bases, J lost 3 bases, and 4 bases stayed unmatched. This CDR3 reads CASSFYRGHYGYTF. The CDR3 DNA is TGTGCCAGCAGTTTTTACAGGGGACACTATGGCTACACCTTC.

The chain employs TRBV28 and TRBJ1-5, with 9 positions matching TRBD1. CDR1 is MDHEN and CDR2 is SYDVKM in the germline V gene. This CDR3 has 15 residues. Trimming removed 3 bases from V and 4 bases from J; junction bases left unmatched: 4. The CDR3 loop reads CASSFRQGDNQPQHF. The DNA for the CDR3 is TGTGCCAGCAGTTTTCGACAGGGGGATAATCAGCCCCAGCATTTT.

This chain uses TRBV30 with TRBJ2-2; no firm D call. The CDR3 is made up of 13 amino acids. Trimming removed 0 bases from V and 8 bases from J, with 10 bases in between. The germline V gene has CDR1 GTSNPN and CDR2 SVGIG (reference sequence). In DNA, the CDR3 is TGTGCCTGGAGTGTGATAGAGGTGGGGGAGCTGTTTTTT. It yields the protein CAWSVIEVGELFF.

The chain couples TRBV19 to TRBJ2-6; weak D call: TRBD1 (6 bases). The V and J ends lost 5 bases and 2 bases respectively, with 16 bases between them. Germline assignment: CDR1 LNHDA and CDR2 SQIVND (reference sequence). This CDR3 has 17 residues. Here the CDR3 reads CASSPRQEGTGANVLTF. The CDR3 DNA sequence: TGTGCCAGTAGTCCCAGACAGGAAGGTACTGGGGCCAACGTCCTGACTTTC.

This rearrangement joins TRBV10-2 to TRBJ2-5, with 8 bases that match TRBD1. This CDR3 spans 12 amino acids. CDR1 and CDR2 from the germline V gene are WSHSY and SAAADI. J gave up 4 bases and V 10 bases, and 5 bases lay outside the gene matches. Written as DNA, the CDR3 is TGCGCCACTGGACAGGGAAGAGAGACCCAGTACTTC. This sequence encodes CATGQGRETQYF.

V usage is TRBV21-1 and J usage is TRBJ1-1. TRBV21-1 is labeled a pseudogene. The CDR3 is 14 amino acids. This CDR3 is CASSPQPEENQAFF. The CDR3 DNA is TGTGCCAGCAGCCCACAACCGGAGGAAAATCAAGCTTTCTTT.

This chain joins TRBV4-1 and TRBJ1-5; D perhaps matches TRBD1 (6 bases). The V end lost 3 bases, the J end lost 0 bases, and 12 bases lay between the germline ends. The germline V gene encodes CDR1 MGHRA and CDR2 YSYEKL. CDR3 length: 16 amino acids. DNA for the CDR3: TGCGCCAGCAGCCACCGACAGGTGAATAGCAATCAGCCCCAGCATTTT. Residues: CASSHRQVNSNQPQHF.

The chain couples TRBV2 to TRBJ1-1; maybe TRBD1 (5 bases). There are 12 residues in the CDR3. The germline CDR1 and CDR2 sequences are SNHLY and FYNNEI. V was cut by 4 bases and J by 8 bases, with 11 bases left in between. The CDR3 nucleotides read TGTGCCAGCAGTGGGTCGACAGAAGAAGCTTTCTTT. Its protein is CASSGSTEEAFF.

The gene calls are TRBV9 and TRBJ1-3; D remains ambiguous. Germline-derived CDR1 and CDR2 are SGDLS and YYNGEE. CDR3 length: 13 residues. Trimming removed 3 bases at V and 4 bases at J, with 8 bases between. In DNA form, the CDR3 reads TGTGCCAGCAGCGCAGGAGGCGGAAACACCATATATTTT. The encoded protein is CASSAGGGNTIYF.

The V and J genes are TRBV4-2 and TRBJ1-5; D may be TRBD1 (6 bases). Trimming left V 1 base short and J 2 bases short, with 12 bases between. The CDR3 sequence is 16 residues long. Germline lookup yields CDR1 LGHNA and CDR2 YNFKEQ. In nucleotides, the CDR3 is TGTGCCAGCAGCCAAGGTAGGGGGAGCGGCAATCAGCCCCAGCATTTT. Protein: CASSQGRGSGNQPQHF.